The T cell receptor (beta chain) under discussion was sequenced for a study of blood T cell repertoires in COVID-19. Whole-study context: The United States, Italy and Spain provided the acute and convalescent COVID-19 samples. T cells, B-cell-depleted T cells, or PBMCs supplied cDNA or gDNA.

The germline gives CDR1 LNHDA, CDR2 SQIVND (reference sequence). With 6 bases clipped from V and 1 base from J, the junction kept 5 bases outside the gene matches. The CDR3 consists of 15 residues. How the authors handled the data: It was from reference gene primer amplification that nucleated cell counts were estimated. Clones were sequenced by immunoSEQ multiplex PCR, and TCRdb holds only the in-frame ones, with some missing. V and J calls and clone size are as listed in that table; D and trimming were resolved from the DNA. The sample holds about 54,000 clones; approximately 91% are singletons and the top ten take under 7.5%.

The chain carries TRBV19 and TRBJ2-7, with 11 nucleotides matching TRBD1. The receptor was derived from a woman aged 55 to 70 with active or convalescent COVID-19. Sequenced: peripheral blood. The CDR3 bases are TGTGCCAGTAGAAGGACAGGGGGCAATTCCTACGAGCAGTACTTC. Translated, it gives CASRRTGGNSYEQYF.